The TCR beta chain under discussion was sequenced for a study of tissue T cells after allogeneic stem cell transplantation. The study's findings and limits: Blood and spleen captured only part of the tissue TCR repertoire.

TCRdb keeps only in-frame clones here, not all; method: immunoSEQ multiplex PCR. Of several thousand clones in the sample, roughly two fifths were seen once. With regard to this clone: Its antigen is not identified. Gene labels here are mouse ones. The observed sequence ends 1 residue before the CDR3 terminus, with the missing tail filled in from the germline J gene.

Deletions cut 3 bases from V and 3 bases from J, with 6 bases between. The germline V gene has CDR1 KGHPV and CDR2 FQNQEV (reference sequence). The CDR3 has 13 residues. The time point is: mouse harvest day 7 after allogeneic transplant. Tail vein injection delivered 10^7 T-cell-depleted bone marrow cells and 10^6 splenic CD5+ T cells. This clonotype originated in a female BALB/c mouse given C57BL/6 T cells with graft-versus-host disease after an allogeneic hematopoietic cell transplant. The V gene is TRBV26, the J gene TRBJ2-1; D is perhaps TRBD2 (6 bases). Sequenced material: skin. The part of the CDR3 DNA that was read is TGTGCCAGCAGTCTACTGGGCTATGCTGAGCAGTTC. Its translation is CASSLLGYAEQF. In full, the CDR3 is CASSLLGYAEQFF.